The rows below give T cell receptor beta chains drawn from one sample of a study of blood T cells in healthy people across ages. TCRdb ran MiXCR on the 5' RACE reads and lists one entry per CDR3 protein. This table has some 800,000 distinct CDR3 sequences, approximately 48% appearing once. The material sequenced was blood. The source of these receptors is a man aged 55-75 years in good health. The CDR3 runs from the conserved cysteine through the conserved F or W. A D gene is named only where the DNA matches it firmly. Size is stated for part of the rows, as once, few or many counts, or as a class when the clone is expanded.

J gene,CDR3 length,clone size,V gene,D gene,CDR3 protein
TRBJ2-2,13,few,TRBV11-2,NA,CASSWGVTGELFF
TRBJ1-2,13,NA,TRBV20-1,TRBD1,CSVRQGSGYGYTF
TRBJ2-3,16,NA,TRBV15,TRBD2,CATSRGGLAGTDTQYF
TRBJ1-6,16,NA,TRBV5-1,NA,CASNPGHETPNSPLHF
TRBJ2-3,13,NA,TRBV20-1,NA,CSAQEVVTDTQYF
TRBJ1-6,12,few,TRBV29-1,TRBD1,CSVRQGDSPLHF
TRBJ1-2,14,NA,TRBV4-3,NA,CASSQARENYGYTF
TRBJ2-1,11,once,TRBV7-9,NA,CASSLADAPGF
TRBJ2-7,13,NA,TRBV7-9,NA,CASSLVLGYEQYF
TRBJ1-1,13,few,TRBV3-1,TRBD1,CASSIQGYTEAFF
TRBJ2-7,13,NA,TRBV7-8,TRBD1,CASSHRGTNEQYF
TRBJ2-1,15,once,TRBV4-1,NA,CASSQDRKGTDEQFF
TRBJ2-7,13,few,TRBV6-6,NA,CASSHDRSYEQYF
TRBJ2-4,12,NA,TRBV6-6,NA,CANRRDSLEQYF
TRBJ2-4,15,few,TRBV7-2,TRBD2,CASRLLAGGPNIQYF
TRBJ2-1,16,NA,TRBV4-3,NA,CASSQGSAGSYNEQFF
TRBJ1-6,12,NA,TRBV6-2/TRBV6-3,NA,CASSYGNSPLHF
TRBJ2-1,18,few,TRBV20-1,NA,CSARDGTRVSKGYNEQFF
TRBJ2-7,14,few,TRBV4-1,NA,CASSPGDKAYEQYF
TRBJ2-4,17,NA,TRBV12-3/TRBV12-4,NA,CASSSRGPQVAKNIQYF
TRBJ1-1,13,NA,TRBV7-9,NA,CASRLDTNTEAFF
TRBJ2-5,14,few,TRBV5-1,TRBD1,CASSLETGVETQYF
TRBJ2-5,14,many,TRBV5-1,NA,CASSLGESKETQYF
TRBJ2-5,16,NA,TRBV25-1,TRBD2,CASTVRRTGGQETQYF
TRBJ2-7,15,NA,TRBV9,TRBD1,CASSVWDRGIYEQYF
NA,15,NA,TRBV20-1,TRBD2,CSAGSLAGGPKTQYF
TRBJ2-1,15,NA,TRBV6-6,NA,CASRIASSSYNEQFF
TRBJ1-2,15,few,TRBV7-2,NA,CASSLGGEVLGGYTF
TRBJ2-7,14,NA,TRBV20-1,NA,CSARELGESYEQYF
TRBJ1-1,13,NA,TRBV7-3,NA,CASSVGGPTEAFF
TRBJ2-6,16,NA,TRBV24-1,NA,CATRPGDKTGANVLTF
TRBJ2-3,15,NA,TRBV14,NA,CASSQDPILADTQYF
TRBJ2-1,14,many,TRBV9,TRBD2,CASSVAGGPYEQFF
TRBJ1-5,15,NA,TRBV4-3,NA,CASSQDGGRNQPQHF
TRBJ1-5,15,few,TRBV12-3/TRBV12-4,NA,CASSLAQGGGQPQHF
TRBJ2-3,16,NA,TRBV5-1,TRBD1,CASSPRTGKGTDTQYF
NA,16,few,TRBV6-5,NA,CASSYSGRAIGYEQYF
TRBJ2-4,13,few,TRBV20-1,TRBD2,CSVQAGGMGIQYF
TRBJ1-6,16,NA,TRBV12-3/TRBV12-4,TRBD1,CASSSGGKRNNSPLHF
TRBJ1-5,14,once,TRBV6-5,TRBD1,CASRRTGTNQPQHF
TRBJ2-7,13,NA,TRBV20-1,NA,CSASVWETYEQYF
TRBJ2-1,14,many,TRBV14,NA,CASSHSGSYNEQFF
TRBJ2-7,15,NA,TRBV20-1,NA,CSASARGRGPYEQYF
TRBJ1-1,13,NA,TRBV7-6,NA,CASGTPEATEAFF